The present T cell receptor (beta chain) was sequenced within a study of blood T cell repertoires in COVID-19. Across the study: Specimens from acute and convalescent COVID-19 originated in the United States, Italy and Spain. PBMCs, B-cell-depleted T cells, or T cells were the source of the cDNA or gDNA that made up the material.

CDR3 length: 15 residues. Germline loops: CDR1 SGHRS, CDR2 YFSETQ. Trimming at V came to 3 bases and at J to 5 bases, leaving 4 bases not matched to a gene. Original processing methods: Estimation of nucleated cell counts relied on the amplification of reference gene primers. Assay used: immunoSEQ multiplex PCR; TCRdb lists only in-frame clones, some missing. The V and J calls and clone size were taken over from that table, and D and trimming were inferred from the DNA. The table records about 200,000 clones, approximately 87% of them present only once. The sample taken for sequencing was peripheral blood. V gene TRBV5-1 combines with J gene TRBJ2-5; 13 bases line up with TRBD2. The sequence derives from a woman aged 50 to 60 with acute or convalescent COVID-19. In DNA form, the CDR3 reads TGCGCCAGCAGCTCCGGACTAGCGGGAGTTGAGACCCAGTACTTC. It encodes CASSSGLAGVETQYF.